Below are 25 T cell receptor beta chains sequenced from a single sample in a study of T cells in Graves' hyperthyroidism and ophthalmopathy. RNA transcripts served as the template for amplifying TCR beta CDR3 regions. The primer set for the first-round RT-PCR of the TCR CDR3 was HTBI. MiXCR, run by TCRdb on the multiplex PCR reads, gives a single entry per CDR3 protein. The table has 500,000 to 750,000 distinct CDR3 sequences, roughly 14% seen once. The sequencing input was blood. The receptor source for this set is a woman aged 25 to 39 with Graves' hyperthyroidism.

CDR3 residues: CASTGTGAGNQPQHF. CDR3 bases: TGTGCCAGCACCGGGACAGGGGCCGGCAATCAGCCCCAGCATTTT. The V call is TRBV28, the J call TRBJ1-5, with 10 positions matching TRBD1. V dropped 7 bases and J dropped 2; count of bases not matched to a gene: 5. The germline gives CDR1 MDHEN, CDR2 SYDVKM. CDR3 length equals 15 residues.

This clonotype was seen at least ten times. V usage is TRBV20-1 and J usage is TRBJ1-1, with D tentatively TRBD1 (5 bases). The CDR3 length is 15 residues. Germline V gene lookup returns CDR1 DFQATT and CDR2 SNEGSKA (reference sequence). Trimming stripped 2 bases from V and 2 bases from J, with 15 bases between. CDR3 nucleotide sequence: TGCAGTGCTAGATGGGCTAGGGGTGAAAACACTGAAGCTTTCTTT. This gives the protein CSARWARGENTEAFF.

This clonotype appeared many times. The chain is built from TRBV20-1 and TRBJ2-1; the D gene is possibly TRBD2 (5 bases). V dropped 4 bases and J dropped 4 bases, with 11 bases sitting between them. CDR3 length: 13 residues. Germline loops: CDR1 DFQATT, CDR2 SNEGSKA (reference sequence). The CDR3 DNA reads TGCAGTGCTACCCCAGGAGGATACAATGAGCAGTTCTTC. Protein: CSATPGGYNEQFF.

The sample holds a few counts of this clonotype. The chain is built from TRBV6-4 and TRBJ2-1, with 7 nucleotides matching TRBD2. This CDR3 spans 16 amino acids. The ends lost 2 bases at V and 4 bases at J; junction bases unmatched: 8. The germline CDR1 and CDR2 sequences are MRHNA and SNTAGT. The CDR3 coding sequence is TGTGCCAGCAGTGACAGGGCTAGCGGTACTTACAATGAGCAGTTCTTC. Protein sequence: CASSDRASGTYNEQFF.

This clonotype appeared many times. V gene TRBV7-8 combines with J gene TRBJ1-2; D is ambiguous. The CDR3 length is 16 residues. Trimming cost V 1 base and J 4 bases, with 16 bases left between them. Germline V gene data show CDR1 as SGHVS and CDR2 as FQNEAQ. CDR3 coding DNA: TGTGCCAGCAGCTTAGTTTTTGTATCAAACCCCTATGGCTACACCTTC. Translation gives CASSLVFVSNPYGYTF.

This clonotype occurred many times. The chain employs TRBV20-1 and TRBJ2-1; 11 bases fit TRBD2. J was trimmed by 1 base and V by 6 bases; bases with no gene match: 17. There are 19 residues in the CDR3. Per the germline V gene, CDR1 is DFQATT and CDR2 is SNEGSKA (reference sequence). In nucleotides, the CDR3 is TGCAGTGCCCGCCTATTAGAGACTAGCGGGACGGGTTCCTACAATGAGCAGTTCTTC. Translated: CSARLLETSGTGSYNEQFF.

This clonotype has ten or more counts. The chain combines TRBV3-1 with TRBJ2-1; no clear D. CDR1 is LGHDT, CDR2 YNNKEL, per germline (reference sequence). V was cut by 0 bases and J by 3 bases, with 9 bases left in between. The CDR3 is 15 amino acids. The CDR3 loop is CASSQDISHYNEQFF. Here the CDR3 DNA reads TGTGCCAGCAGCCAAGATATTAGCCACTACAATGAGCAGTTCTTC.

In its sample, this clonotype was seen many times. CDR3 DNA sequence: TGCAGCGTGAATAGCGGGAGATCCTACGAGCAGTACTTC. It is translated as CSVNSGRSYEQYF. This chain joins TRBV29-1 and TRBJ2-7, with 9 bases that match TRBD2. CDR3 length: 13 residues. CDR1 is SQVTM and CDR2 is ANQGSEA in the germline V gene. J lost 1 base, V lost 6 bases, and 4 bases had no gene match.

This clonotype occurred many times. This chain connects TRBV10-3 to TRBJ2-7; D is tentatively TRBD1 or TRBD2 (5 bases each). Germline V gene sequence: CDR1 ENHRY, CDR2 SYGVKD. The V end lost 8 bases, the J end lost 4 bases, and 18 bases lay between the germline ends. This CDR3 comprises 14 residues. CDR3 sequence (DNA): TGTGCCATCGGTTCATCTATGGGGGAATACGAGCAGTACTTC. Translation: CAIGSSMGEYEQYF.

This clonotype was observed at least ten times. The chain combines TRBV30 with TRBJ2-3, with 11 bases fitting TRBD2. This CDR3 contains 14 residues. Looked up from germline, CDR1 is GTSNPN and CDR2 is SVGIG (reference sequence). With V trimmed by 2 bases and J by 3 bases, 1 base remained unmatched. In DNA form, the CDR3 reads TGTGCCTGGAGTCGGACTAGCGGGACAGATACGCAGTATTTT. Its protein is CAWSRTSGTDTQYF.

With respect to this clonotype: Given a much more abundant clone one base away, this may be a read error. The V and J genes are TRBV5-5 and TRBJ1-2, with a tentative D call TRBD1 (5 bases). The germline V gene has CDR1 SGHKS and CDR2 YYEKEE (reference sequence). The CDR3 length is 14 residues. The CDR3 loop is CASTALGGVTGYAF. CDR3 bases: TGTGCCAGCACCGCCCTGGGGGGAGTAACCGGCTACGCCTTC.

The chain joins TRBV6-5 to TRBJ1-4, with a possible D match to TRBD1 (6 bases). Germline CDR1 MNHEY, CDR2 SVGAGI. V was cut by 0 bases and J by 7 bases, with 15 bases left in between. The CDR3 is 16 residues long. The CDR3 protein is CASSYSKQGGFEKLFF. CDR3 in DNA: TGTGCCAGCAGTTACTCGAAACAGGGAGGGTTTGAAAAACTGTTTTTT.

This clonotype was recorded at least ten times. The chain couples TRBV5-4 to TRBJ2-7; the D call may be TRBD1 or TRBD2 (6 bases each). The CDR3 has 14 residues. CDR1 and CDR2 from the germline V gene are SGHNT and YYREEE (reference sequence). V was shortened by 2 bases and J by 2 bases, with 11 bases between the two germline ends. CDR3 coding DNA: TGTGCCAGCAGCTTCCTCGGGGGCACCTACGAGCAGTACTTC. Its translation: CASSFLGGTYEQYF.

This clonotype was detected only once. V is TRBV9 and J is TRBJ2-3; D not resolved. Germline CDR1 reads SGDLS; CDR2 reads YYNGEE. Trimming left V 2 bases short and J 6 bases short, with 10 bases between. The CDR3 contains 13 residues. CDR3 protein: CASSVINPDTQYF. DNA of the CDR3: TGTGCCAGCAGCGTTATTAACCCCGATACGCAGTATTTT.

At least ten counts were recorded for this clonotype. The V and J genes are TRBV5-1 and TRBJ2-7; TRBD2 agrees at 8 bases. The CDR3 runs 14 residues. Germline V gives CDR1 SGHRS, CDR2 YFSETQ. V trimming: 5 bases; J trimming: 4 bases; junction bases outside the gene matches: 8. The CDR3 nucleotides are TGCGCCAGCAGGCCGGGGGGGTCGGTGTACGAGCAGTACTTC. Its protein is CASRPGGSVYEQYF. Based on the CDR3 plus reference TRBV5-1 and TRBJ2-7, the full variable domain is KAGVTQTPRYLIKTRGQQVTLSCSPISGHRSVSWYQQTPGQGLQFLFEYFSETQRNKGNFPGRFSGRQFSNSRSEMNVSTLELGDSALYLCASRPGGSVYEQYFGPGTRLTVT.

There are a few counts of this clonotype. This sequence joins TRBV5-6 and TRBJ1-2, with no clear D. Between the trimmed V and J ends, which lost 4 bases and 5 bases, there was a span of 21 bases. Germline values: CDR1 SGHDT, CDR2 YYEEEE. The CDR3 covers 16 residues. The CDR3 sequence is CASSPRRTVTWYGYTF. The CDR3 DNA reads TGTGCCAGCAGCCCAAGACGGACCGTCACCTGGTATGGCTACACCTTC. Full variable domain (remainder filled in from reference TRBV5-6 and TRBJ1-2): DAGVTQSPTHLIKTRGQQVTLRCSPKSGHDTVSWYQQALGQGPQFIFQYYEEEERQRGNFPDRFSGHQFPNYSSELNVNALLLGDSALYLCASSPRRTVTWYGYTFGSGTRLTVV.

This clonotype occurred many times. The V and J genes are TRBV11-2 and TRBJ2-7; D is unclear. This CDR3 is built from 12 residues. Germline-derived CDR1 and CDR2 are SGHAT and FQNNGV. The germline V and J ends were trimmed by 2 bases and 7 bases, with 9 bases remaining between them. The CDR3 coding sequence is TGTGCCAGCAGCTTAACGATCGGGGAGCAGTACTTC. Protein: CASSLTIGEQYF.

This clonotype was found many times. This CDR3 reads CASTQGGTDTQYF. The CDR3 region has the DNA TGCGCCAGCACCCAAGGGGGCACAGATACGCAGTATTTT. The V gene is TRBV5-1, the J gene TRBJ2-3; tentatively, D is TRBD1 (5 bases). V lost 6 bases, J lost 1 base, and 9 bases lay in between. Per the germline V gene, CDR1 is SGHRS and CDR2 is YFSETQ. This CDR3 has 13 amino acids.

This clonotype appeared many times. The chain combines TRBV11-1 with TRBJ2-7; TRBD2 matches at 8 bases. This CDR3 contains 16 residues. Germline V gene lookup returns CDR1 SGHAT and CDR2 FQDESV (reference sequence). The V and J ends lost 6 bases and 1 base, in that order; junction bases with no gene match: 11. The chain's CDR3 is CASSRWTSSSSYEQYF. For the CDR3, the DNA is TGTGCCAGCAGTCGCTGGACTAGCTCGTCTTCCTACGAGCAGTACTTC.

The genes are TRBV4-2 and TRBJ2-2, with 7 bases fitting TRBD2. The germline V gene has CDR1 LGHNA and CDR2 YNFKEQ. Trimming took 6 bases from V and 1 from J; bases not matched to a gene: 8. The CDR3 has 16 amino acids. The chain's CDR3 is CASRPGLAENTGELFF. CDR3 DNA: TGTGCCAGCAGGCCAGGGCTAGCGGAGAACACCGGGGAGCTGTTTTTT.

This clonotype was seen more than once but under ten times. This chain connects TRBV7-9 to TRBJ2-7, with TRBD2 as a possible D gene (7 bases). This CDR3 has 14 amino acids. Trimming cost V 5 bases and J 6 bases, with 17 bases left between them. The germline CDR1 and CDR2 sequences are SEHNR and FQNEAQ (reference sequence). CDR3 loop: CASSPPGGGGEQYF. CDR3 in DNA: TGTGCCAGCAGCCCGCCGGGGGGAGGGGGCGAGCAGTACTTC.

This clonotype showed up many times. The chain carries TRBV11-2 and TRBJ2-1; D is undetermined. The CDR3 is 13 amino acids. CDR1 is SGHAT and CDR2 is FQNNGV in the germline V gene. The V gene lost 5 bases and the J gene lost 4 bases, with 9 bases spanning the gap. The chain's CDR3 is CASSPTRYNEQFF. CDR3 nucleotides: TGTGCCAGCAGCCCCACCCGGTACAATGAGCAGTTCTTC.

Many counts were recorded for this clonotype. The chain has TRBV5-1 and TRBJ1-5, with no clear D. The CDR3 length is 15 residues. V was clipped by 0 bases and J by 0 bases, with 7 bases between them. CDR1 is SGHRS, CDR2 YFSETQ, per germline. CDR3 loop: CASSLAGLSNQPQHF. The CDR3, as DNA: TGCGCCAGCAGCTTGGCAGGTCTTAGCAATCAGCCCCAGCATTTT.

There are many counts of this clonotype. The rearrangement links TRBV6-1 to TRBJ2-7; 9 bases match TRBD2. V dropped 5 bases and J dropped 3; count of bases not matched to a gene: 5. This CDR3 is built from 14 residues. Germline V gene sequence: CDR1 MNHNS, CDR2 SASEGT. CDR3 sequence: CASSRLAEGYEQYF. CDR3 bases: TGTGCCAGCAGTAGACTAGCGGAGGGCTACGAGCAGTACTTC.

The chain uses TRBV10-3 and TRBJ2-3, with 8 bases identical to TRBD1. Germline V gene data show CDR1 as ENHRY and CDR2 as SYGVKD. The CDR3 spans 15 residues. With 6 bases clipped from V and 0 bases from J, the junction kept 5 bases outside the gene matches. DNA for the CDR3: TGTGCCATCAGCCTGGGACAGGAGAGCACAGATACGCAGTATTTT. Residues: CAISLGQESTDTQYF.